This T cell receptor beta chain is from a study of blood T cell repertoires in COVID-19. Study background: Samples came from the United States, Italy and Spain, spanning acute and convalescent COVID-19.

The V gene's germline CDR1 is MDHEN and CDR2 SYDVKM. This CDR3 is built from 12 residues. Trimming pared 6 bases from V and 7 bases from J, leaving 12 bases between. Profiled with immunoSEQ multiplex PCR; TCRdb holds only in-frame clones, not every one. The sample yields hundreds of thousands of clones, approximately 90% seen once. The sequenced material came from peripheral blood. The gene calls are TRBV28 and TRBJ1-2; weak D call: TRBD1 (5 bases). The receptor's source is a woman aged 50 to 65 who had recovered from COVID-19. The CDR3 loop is CASSSGILGYTF. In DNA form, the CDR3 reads TGTGCCAGCAGCTCAGGGATCCTTGGCTACACCTTC.